This entry lists 24 T cell receptor beta chains sequenced from one sample in a study of T-cell memory formation after mild COVID-19. TCRdb itself ran the 5' RACE reads through MiXCR, one entry per CDR3 protein. Here the sample spans 210,000 or so distinct CDR3 sequences, roughly 30% being singletons. The sample taken for sequencing was PBMCs or a T cell subset sorted from them (not recorded which). The origin of the receptors is an adult woman who had mild COVID-19 (a few samples of this study predate the infection). Cell type and time point are not known.

The rearrangement links TRBV20-1 to TRBJ1-2, with D uncertain. Looked up from germline, CDR1 is DFQATT and CDR2 is SNEGSKA (reference sequence). The CDR3 extends over 14 amino acids. V was shortened by 6 bases and J by 8 bases, with 22 bases between the two germline ends. CDR3 in DNA: TGCAGTGCGGTGGCACGGGATTCTTTTGCCGGCTACACCTTC. The encoded protein is CSAVARDSFAGYTF.

This clonotype was counted only a few times. V and J are TRBV5-1 and TRBJ1-2; D ambiguous. Germline V gene sequence: CDR1 SGHRS, CDR2 YFSETQ. This CDR3 spans 13 amino acids. Trimming took 0 bases from V and 6 from J, leaving 9 bases between them. This chain's CDR3 is CASSLDSLDGYTF. As DNA, the CDR3 is TGCGCCAGCAGCTTGGACAGCCTCGATGGCTACACCTTC.

The table lists this clonotype with a count of one. J is TRBJ2-1 and V is TRBV24-1; 8 nucleotides align to TRBD1. This CDR3 contains 18 residues. V dropped 7 bases and J dropped 0; count of bases not matched to a gene: 13. Per the germline V gene, CDR1 is KGHDR and CDR2 is SFDVKD. CDR3 bases: TGTGCCACCAGATCCGGGACAGGAGGAATAGGCTCCTACAATGAGCAGTTCTTC. Its protein product is CATRSGTGGIGSYNEQFF.

The chain employs TRBV29-1 and TRBJ2-2, with 10 bases lining up with TRBD1. Germline loops: CDR1 SQVTM, CDR2 ANQGSEA. This CDR3 comprises 17 residues. Trimming took 3 bases from V and 6 from J; bases not matched to a gene: 13. The CDR3 DNA reads TGCAGCGTTGACTCAGTTACCGGGACAGGGGTTTCCGGGGAGCTGTTTTTT. It codes for CSVDSVTGTGVSGELFF.

The chain employs TRBV18 and TRBJ2-3, with no clear D. With 4 bases removed from V and 6 bases from J, the gap between germline ends came to 11 bases. The CDR3 is made up of 13 amino acids. Germline V gene data show CDR1 as KGHSH and CDR2 as LQKENI. In DNA form, the CDR3 reads TGTGCCAGCTCACTAGACCAGAGGGATACGCAGTATTTT. Translated: CASSLDQRDTQYF.

V usage is TRBV20-1 and J usage is TRBJ1-1; no reliable D call. V lost 3 bases and J 3 bases, leaving 5 bases between the germline ends. Germline V gives CDR1 DFQATT, CDR2 SNEGSKA (reference sequence). The CDR3 has 11 residues. This CDR3 reads CSASTHTEAFF. The CDR3 DNA follows: TGCAGTGCTAGTACCCACACTGAAGCTTTCTTT.

This clonotype was detected only a few times. The V and J genes are TRBV10-3 and TRBJ2-2, with 9 bases fitting TRBD1. Germline CDR1 is ENHRY and CDR2 is SYGVKD. The CDR3 is made up of 18 amino acids. The V segment lost 6 bases and the J segment 3 bases; nucleotides outside the gene matches: 14. The CDR3 loop is CAISPEGYRGRDTGELFF. Written as DNA, the CDR3 is TGTGCCATCAGCCCTGAGGGCTACAGGGGGCGCGACACCGGGGAGCTGTTTTTT.

This clonotype was found a few times. The V call is TRBV2, the J call TRBJ2-1, with D possibly matching TRBD1 (6 bases). The V end was cut by 1 base, the J end by 2 bases, with 12 bases between. There are 16 residues in the CDR3. CDR1 is SNHLY, CDR2 FYNNEI, per germline. The CDR3, as DNA: TGTGCCAGCAGTGAAGAGGACAGCTACACCTACAATGAGCAGTTCTTC. It specifies CASSEEDSYTYNEQFF.

The chain has TRBV9 and TRBJ2-2; 9 nucleotides match TRBD2. This CDR3 comprises 15 residues. Germline values: CDR1 SGDLS, CDR2 YYNGEE. With V trimmed by 4 bases and J by 7 bases, 8 bases remained unmatched. The CDR3 region has the DNA TGTGCCAGCAGCTATAGCGGGAGAATGGGCGGGGAGCTGTTTTTT. Translated, it gives CASSYSGRMGGELFF.

The rearrangement joins TRBV18 to TRBJ2-6; unclear D gene. CDR1 is KGHSH and CDR2 is LQKENI in the germline V gene. CDR3 length: 16 amino acids. V lost 2 bases and J 2 bases, leaving 10 bases between the germline ends. The CDR3 DNA follows: TGTGCCAGCTCACCAGGGTTGCTGGCTGGGGCCAACGTCCTGACTTTC. Its protein product is CASSPGLLAGANVLTF.

The chain employs TRBV30 and TRBJ2-1; perhaps D is TRBD1 or TRBD2 (5 bases each). The ends were cut back, 2 bases at V and 9 bases at J, with 26 bases in the middle. Looked up from germline, CDR1 is GTSNPN and CDR2 is SVGIG (reference sequence). The CDR3 loop spans 17 amino acids. The CDR3 is CAWSTGVMGTVPAEQFF. The DNA of the CDR3 is TGTGCCTGGAGTACCGGTGTGATGGGGACGGTGCCGGCTGAGCAGTTCTTC.

The chain combines TRBV7-9 with TRBJ2-3, with 8 bases identical to TRBD2. Looked up from germline, CDR1 is SEHNR and CDR2 is FQNEAQ (reference sequence). The CDR3 totals 16 residues. V dropped 1 base and J dropped 1; count of bases not matched to a gene: 4. The CDR3 nucleotides are TGTGCCAGCAGCTTAGATGTAGCGGGGCGCACAGATACGCAGTATTTT. Translating it yields CASSLDVAGRTDTQYF.

The rearrangement uses TRBV29-1 and TRBJ2-1, with TRBD2 matching 8 bases. The CDR3 totals 16 residues. The junction had 12 bases not matched to a gene; V was cut back by 5 bases and J by 3 bases. Germline values: CDR1 SQVTM, CDR2 ANQGSEA. This chain's CDR3 is CSVRPLRGGLYNEQFF. CDR3 sequence (DNA): TGCAGCGTTCGACCCCTCCGGGGGGGTCTCTACAATGAGCAGTTCTTC.

The chain carries TRBV12-3 or TRBV12-4 and TRBJ1-2, with 10 positions matching TRBD1. This CDR3 comprises 13 residues. With 7 bases clipped from V and 6 bases from J, the junction kept 5 bases outside the gene matches. The CDR3, as DNA: TGTGCCAGCAATTCTGGACAGGGGGATGGCTACACCTTC. Translating gives CASNSGQGDGYTF.

This clonotype has only a few counts. This rearrangement joins TRBV20-1 to TRBJ1-1; the D is unclear. V lost 7 bases and J lost 11, with 20 bases in between. Germline V CDR1 and CDR2: DFQATT, SNEGSKA (reference sequence). CDR3 length: 12 residues. CDR3 bases: TGCAGTGTTGAGAACGACCGCCCGGTGGCTTTCTTT. As protein: CSVENDRPVAFF.

CDR3 in DNA: TGTGCCAGCATCGACAGGGGTGACGGCTATGGCTACACCTTC. This codes for CASIDRGDGYGYTF. V and J are TRBV7-9 and TRBJ1-2; the match to TRBD1 covers 8 bases. This CDR3 contains 14 residues. V lost 7 bases and J lost 4; bases outside the gene matches: 8. Per germline, CDR1 SEHNR and CDR2 FQNEAQ (reference sequence). The full variable domain, rest sourced from reference TRBV7-9 and TRBJ1-2, is DTGVSQNPRHKITKRGQNVTFRCDPISEHNRLYWYRQTLGQGPEFLTYFQNEAQLEKSRLLSDRFSAERPKGSFSTLEIQRTEQGDSAMYLCASIDRGDGYGYTFGSGTRLTVV.

The chain is built from TRBV7-9 and TRBJ2-2; no definite D call. Trimming stripped 4 bases from V and 14 bases from J, with 20 bases between. The CDR3 loop spans 14 amino acids. CDR1 is SEHNR, CDR2 FQNEAQ, per germline (reference sequence). The CDR3 sequence is CASSSFSVTDKLFF. In DNA, the CDR3 is TGTGCCAGCAGCTCCTTCTCAGTCACCGATAAACTGTTTTTT. The full variable domain, in which reference TRBV7-9 and TRBJ2-2 provide the parts outside the CDR3, is DTGVSQNPRHKITKRGQNVTFRCDPISEHNRLYWYRQTLGQGPEFLTYFQNEAQLEKSRLLSDRFSAERPKGSFSTLEIQRTEQGDSAMYLCASSSFSVTDKLFFGEGSRLTVL.

This clonotype was found a few times. The V call is TRBV25-1, the J call TRBJ2-3, with D uncertain. Germline CDR1 and CDR2: MGHDK and SYGVNS. V dropped 3 bases and J dropped 0 bases, with 10 bases sitting between them. This CDR3 is built from 15 residues. The CDR3 reads CASSEWGSSTDTQYF. In DNA, the CDR3 is TGTGCCAGCAGTGAGTGGGGATCTAGCACAGATACGCAGTATTTT.

V gene TRBV7-2 combines with J gene TRBJ2-2; unclear D gene. Germline loops: CDR1 SGHTA, CDR2 FQGNSA. The V end was cut by 4 bases, the J end by 0 bases, with 9 bases between. The CDR3 totals 15 residues. CDR3 in DNA: TGTGCCAGCAGCTCCGGACGGACGAACACCGGGGAGCTGTTTTTT. This translates into CASSSGRTNTGELFF.

This clonotype was seen just once. The V call is TRBV5-1, the J call TRBJ2-7, with D perhaps matching TRBD2 (5 bases). Germline assignment: CDR1 SGHRS and CDR2 YFSETQ. V lost 1 base to trimming and J lost 3 bases, with 17 bases between them. This CDR3 has 16 amino acids. As DNA, the CDR3 is TGCGCCAGCAGCTTGTCCGTGGGCGGGCGGTACTACGAGCAGTACTTC. Translating gives CASSLSVGGRYYEQYF.

V and J are TRBV5-5 and TRBJ2-5; D may match TRBD1 or TRBD2 (5 bases each). V was clipped by 4 bases and J by 3 bases, with 19 bases between them. CDR1 and CDR2 from the germline V gene are SGHKS and YYEKEE (reference sequence). CDR3 length: 16 residues. This CDR3 reads CASSRIFGTLEETQYF. The CDR3 region has the DNA TGTGCCAGCAGCCGCATTTTTGGGACCCTAGAAGAGACCCAGTACTTC. Combining the CDR3 with reference TRBV5-5 and TRBJ2-5 gives the whole variable domain DAGVTQSPTHLIKTRGQQVTLRCSPISGHKSVSWYQQVLGQGPQFIFQYYEKEERGRGNFPDRFSARQFPNYSSELNVNALLLGDSALYLCASSRIFGTLEETQYFGPGTRLLVL.

V usage is TRBV2 and J usage is TRBJ2-1; D may be TRBD2 (6 bases). Germline CDR1 SNHLY, CDR2 FYNNEI. V lost 6 bases and J lost 4, with 22 bases in between. CDR3 size: 17 residues. This CDR3 reads CASRRGFELGTYNEQFF. In DNA form, the CDR3 reads TGTGCCAGCAGGAGGGGTTTTGAACTAGGGACTTACAATGAGCAGTTCTTC. The entire variable domain, with the rest obtained from reference TRBV2 and TRBJ2-1, is as follows: EPEVTQTPSHQVTQMGQEVILRCVPISNHLYFYWYRQILGQKVEFLVSFYNNEISEKSEIFDDQFSVERPDGSNFTLKIRSTKLEDSAMYFCASRRGFELGTYNEQFFGPGTRLTVL.

The genes are TRBV7-3 and TRBJ2-1; D unclear. Trimming took off 2 bases at V and 9 bases at J, with 8 bases between the two ends. The CDR3 is 12 residues long. In germline, CDR1 is SGHTA, CDR2 FQGTGA. This CDR3 reads CASSLDLVEQFF. The CDR3 coding sequence is TGTGCCAGCAGCTTAGACCTGGTTGAGCAGTTCTTC.

This chain joins TRBV5-1 and TRBJ2-3; D ambiguous. V was cut by 1 base and J by 4 bases, with 7 bases left in between. The CDR3 runs 13 residues. The germline gives CDR1 SGHRS, CDR2 YFSETQ. The CDR3: CASSLFSPDTQYF. The CDR3 DNA reads TGCGCCAGCAGCTTGTTTTCCCCAGATACGCAGTATTTT.